The entry below describes one TCR beta chain. These data come from a study of multiple sclerosis patients with progressive multifocal leukoencephalopathy. Noted time point: before natalizumab initiation. The T0 samples predate the first natalizumab infusion. Germline V gene sequence: CDR1 MNHNY, CDR2 SVGAGI (reference sequence). V gave up 4 bases and J gave up 3 bases, with 10 bases separating them. This CDR3 region has 13 residues. Produced via immunoSEQ multiplex PCR; TCRdb's table is partial and in-frame only. This sample yields under 40,000 clones, of which about 89% are seen a single time; about 1.5% belongs to the top ten.

This rearrangement joins TRBV6-6 to TRBJ2-7, with D possibly TRBD1 on 6 matching bases. The receptor comes from a human donor with multiple sclerosis. Source material: PBMCs. CDR3 protein: CASSSVTGYEQYF. The DNA for the CDR3 is TGTGCCAGCAGTTCGGTGACAGGCTACGAGCAGTACTTC.